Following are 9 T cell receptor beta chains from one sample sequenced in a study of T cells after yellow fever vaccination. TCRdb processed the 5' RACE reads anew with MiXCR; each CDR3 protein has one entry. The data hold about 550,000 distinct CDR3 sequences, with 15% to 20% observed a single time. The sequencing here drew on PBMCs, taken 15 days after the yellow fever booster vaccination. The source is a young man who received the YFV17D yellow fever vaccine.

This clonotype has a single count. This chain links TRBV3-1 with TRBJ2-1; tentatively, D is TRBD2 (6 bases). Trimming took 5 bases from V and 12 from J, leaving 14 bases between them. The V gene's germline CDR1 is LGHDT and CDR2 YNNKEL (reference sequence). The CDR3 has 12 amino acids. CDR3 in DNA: TGTGCCAGCAGCTCCTGGGCGGGGAGGCAGTTCTTC. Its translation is CASSSWAGRQFF.

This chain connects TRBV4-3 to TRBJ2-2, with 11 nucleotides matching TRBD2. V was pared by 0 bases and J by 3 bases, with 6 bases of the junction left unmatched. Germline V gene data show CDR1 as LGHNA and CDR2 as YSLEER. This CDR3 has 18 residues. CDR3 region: CASSQEISGRAYTGELFF. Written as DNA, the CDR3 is TGCGCCAGCAGCCAAGAGATTAGCGGGAGGGCGTACACCGGGGAGCTGTTTTTT.

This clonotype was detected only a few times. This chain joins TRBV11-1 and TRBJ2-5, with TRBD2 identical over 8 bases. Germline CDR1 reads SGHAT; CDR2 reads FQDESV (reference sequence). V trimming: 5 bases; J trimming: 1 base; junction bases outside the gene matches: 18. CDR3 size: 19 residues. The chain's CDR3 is CASSPGGYADRRGQETQYF. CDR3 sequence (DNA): TGTGCCAGCAGCCCGGGAGGGTATGCCGACAGAAGGGGCCAAGAGACCCAGTACTTC.

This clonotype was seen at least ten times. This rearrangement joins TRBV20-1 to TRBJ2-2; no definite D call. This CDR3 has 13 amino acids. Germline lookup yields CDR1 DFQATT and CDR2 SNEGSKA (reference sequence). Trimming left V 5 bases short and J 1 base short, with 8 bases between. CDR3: CSAGGRNTGELFF. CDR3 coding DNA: TGCAGTGCTGGCGGACGGAACACCGGGGAGCTGTTTTTT.

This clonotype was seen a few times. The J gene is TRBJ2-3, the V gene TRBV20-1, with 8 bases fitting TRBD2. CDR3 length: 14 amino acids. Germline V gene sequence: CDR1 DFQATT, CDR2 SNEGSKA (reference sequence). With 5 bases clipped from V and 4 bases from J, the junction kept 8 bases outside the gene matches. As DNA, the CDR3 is TGCAGTGCTGAAAAAGCGGGAGTTGCAGATACGCAGTATTTT. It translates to CSAEKAGVADTQYF.

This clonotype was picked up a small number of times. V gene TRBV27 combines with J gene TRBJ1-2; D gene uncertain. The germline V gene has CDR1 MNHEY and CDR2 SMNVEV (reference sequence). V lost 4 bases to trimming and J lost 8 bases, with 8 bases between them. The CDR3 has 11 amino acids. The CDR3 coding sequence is TGTGCCAGCAGTTCAGGAAGGGGCTACACCTTC. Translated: CASSSGRGYTF.

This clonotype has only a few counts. The CDR3 nucleotides read TGTGCCAGCAGCTTCGGACCGGGACAGGTTAATGAAAAACTGTTTTTT. Protein product: CASSFGPGQVNEKLFF. The chain employs TRBV5-6 and TRBJ1-4; 8 bases align to TRBD1. From germline, CDR1 is SGHDT and CDR2 YYEEEE. J gave up 4 bases and V 2 bases, and 7 bases lay outside the gene matches. This CDR3 region has 16 residues.

CDR3 coding DNA: TGTGCCAGCAGTTTATCAGGTTGGGAAAAACTGTTTTTT. Residues: CASSLSGWEKLFF. V gene TRBV27 combines with J gene TRBJ1-4; D gene uncertain. Trimming removed 0 bases at V and 8 bases at J, with 7 bases between. This CDR3 region has 13 residues. Germline CDR1 is MNHEY and CDR2 is SMNVEV (reference sequence).

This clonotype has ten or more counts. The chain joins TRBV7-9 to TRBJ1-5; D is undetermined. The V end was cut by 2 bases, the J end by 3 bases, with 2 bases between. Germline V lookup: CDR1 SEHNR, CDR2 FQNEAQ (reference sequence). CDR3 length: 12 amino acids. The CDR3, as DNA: TGTGCCAGCAGCTTATCCAATCAGCCCCAGCATTTT. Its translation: CASSLSNQPQHF.